The 4 T cell receptor beta chains presented below share a single source sample, sequenced in a study of T-cell reconstitution after alpha-beta-depleted transplantation in children. Preparation of the TCRbeta library used unique molecular identifiers. TCRdb passed the PCR reads through MiXCR, listing each CDR3 protein once. The data contain 600,000 to 800,000 distinct CDR3 sequences, about an eighth of them seen just once; the ten biggest clones take up 0.79%. The sequencing here drew on PBMCs, taken before TCRalphabeta/CD19-depleted stem cell transplant. The source is a girl aged 2 to 10 with congenital amegakaryocytic thrombocytopenia, due to receive a stem cell transplant.

The rearrangement uses TRBV7-9 and TRBJ1-1; D is unclear. V was pared by 5 bases and J by 7 bases, with 20 bases between. This CDR3 contains 15 residues. Looked up from germline, CDR1 is SEHNR and CDR2 is FQNEAQ (reference sequence). CDR3 DNA sequence: TGTGCCAGCAGCGCCGACACAGATAGAATAAATGAAGCTTTCTTT. Residues: CASSADTDRINEAFF.

This clonotype has ten or more counts. The V and J genes are TRBV5-4 and TRBJ2-3; D tentatively reads TRBD1 or TRBD2 (5 bases each). The germline CDR1 and CDR2 sequences are SGHNT and YYREEE (reference sequence). V was cut by 4 bases and J by 2 bases, with 8 bases left in between. CDR3 length: 13 amino acids. The CDR3 loop is CASSPGTTDTQYF. CDR3 nucleotides: TGTGCCAGCAGCCCCGGGACCACAGATACGCAGTATTTT. Using reference TRBV5-4 and TRBJ2-3 for the parts outside the CDR3, the full variable domain is ETGVTQSPTHLIKTRGQQVTLRCSSQSGHNTVSWYQQALGQGPQFIFQYYREEENGRGNFPPRFSGLQFPNYSSELNVNALELDDSALYLCASSPGTTDTQYFGPGTRLTVL.

This clonotype turned up a few times. V gene TRBV11-2 combines with J gene TRBJ2-3; 9 positions match TRBD2. The CDR3 contains 15 residues. Germline V gene sequence: CDR1 SGHAT, CDR2 FQNNGV. V lost 6 bases to trimming and J lost 4 bases; unmatched junction nucleotides: 8. CDR3 region: CASRRQGLAADTQYF. The CDR3 bases are TGTGCCAGCAGGCGGCAGGGACTAGCTGCAGATACGCAGTATTTT.

This clonotype was seen more than once but under ten times. The rearrangement links TRBV18 to TRBJ2-1; TRBD2 might be the D (5 bases). The CDR3 is 17 residues long. The ends were cut back, 0 bases at V and 3 bases at J, with 15 bases in the middle. CDR1 and CDR2 (germline): KGHSH, LQKENI. The CDR3 here is CASSPPGVSGVYNEQFF. Written as DNA, the CDR3 is TGTGCCAGCTCACCACCTGGCGTGTCCGGGGTCTACAATGAGCAGTTCTTC.